This T cell receptor beta chain comes out of a study of shared clonotypes between healthy human individuals (dated by TCRdb to about 2020). Background on the whole study: A few men and two women, aged 18 to 49 years, made up the cohort. For each donor, CD4 naive and CD4 memory were each run on three plates, CD8 naive on two plates, and CD8 memory on one plate. To estimate repertoire size and how much clonotype sharing occurs between individuals, the study deeply sequenced the blood TCR repertoires of roughly 5 healthy adults. Different laboratories and diverse techniques were used to prepare libraries and sequence TCR repertoires, to increase sequencing depth and limit assay-specific biases. Per donor, leukapheresis produced somewhere between about 0.94 and 8.9 billion PBMCs.

Concerning this clone: The specificity of this receptor is unknown. Base qualities were left out, and no much larger clone turns up one base away. The same CDR3 arises from other DNA sequences in this sample as well.

CDR1 and CDR2, looked up from the germline V gene, are SNHLY and FYNNEI. Measured from the cysteine to the phenylalanine, the CDR3 is 15 residues long. The retained sequence is limited to the CDR3, 45 bases, with the frame set at the first base. Trimming leaves V shorter by 7 bases and J shorter by 5 bases, with the junction holding 8 bases beyond the gene matches. Using the deep immunoSEQ assay, TCR CDR3 regions were amplified from genomic DNA by multiplex PCR. For each cell subset, the extracted genomic DNA was distributed evenly across all wells of several immunoSEQ 96-well plates, and each plate served as one replicate. For sorted subsets, roughly 190 ng of genomic DNA, equivalent to some 30,000 T cell genomes, went into each replicate PCR. The purified libraries were quantified using a Qubit 3.0 fluorometer, sized with a Bioanalyzer 2100, and then quantified again using the KAPA Library Quantification kit. A separate single-read 150-cycle Illumina NextSeq 550 flow cell was used to sequence each immunoSEQ 96-well plate. Per the original workflow: Because only junctional sequences without quality scores were contained in the immunoSEQ output, filtering matching that applied to full-length reads could not be performed. To assign V/J genes and CDR3, sequences were annotated using PyIR, a Python wrapper for IgBLAST v1.9, with IMGT germline references. Reads were removed for weak V/J assignments (E-value above 1e-6), missing CDR3, stop codons, out-of-frame junctions, or ambiguous translated residues. V3J clonotypes were defined as sequences sharing an identical inferred V gene, J gene, and CDR3 amino acid sequence. Percentage overlap between repertoires was computed as shared unique clonotypes divided by the size of the smaller repertoire. Three approaches were used to assess repertoire richness: RTK rarefaction, the Chao1 estimator, and Recon v2.1 estimates of unobserved clonotypes. Generation probabilities for all TCRbeta clonotypes obtained by the gDNA method from a handful of donors were computed using OLGA. The source is immuneACCESS, and TCRdb retained only in-frame sequences with V and J called. Part of the clones is not carried over; for the studies checked, unresolved V genes explain less than half of this, and the remainder is unexplained. D and trimming come from the DNA, and the V and J calls and clone size come from that table. The sample has approximately 1.1 million clones on record, around 78% of them singletons. The ten top clones hold about 0.52% of the sample.

The donors were healthy, HIV-negative adults who had no recently reported acute infections or vaccinations. All donors were Caucasian adults living in Nashville, Tennessee, USA. CD4+ T cells were enriched through magnetic negative selection, after which naive cells were positively selected on CD45RA and the remaining negative fraction served as the memory subset. Blood was obtained by leukapheresis, after which PBMCs were separated by Ficoll-Histopaque density gradient centrifugation and cryopreserved in liquid nitrogen vapor phase. Analytical flow cytometry was used to check the purity and quantity of each magnetically sorted T cell population. Genomic DNA was isolated from each sorted fraction and quantified by UV absorbance on a Nanodrop 2000c. The full study reports these points: Sampling was restricted to blood, and TCR repertoires in tissue are likely to differ from TCR repertoires in blood. Naive subsets generally had larger estimated clonotype richness than memory subsets did. Higher generation probabilities were observed for clonotypes shared by all four sorted-subset donors than for non-shared clonotypes. Based on pairwise subsampling, the degree of clonotype sharing among donors was expected to be affected by sequencing depth. The genetic and exposure-history diversity represented was limited by the small number of donors. Roughly 5.2% of naive CD4, 3% to 4% of naive CD8, roughly 2.5% of memory CD4, and about 0.4% of memory CD8 clonotypes were shared across several donors. Even with the large sequencing depth, rarefaction of the sorted-subset datasets indicated that sequencing was incomplete.

The chain is made from TRBV2 and TRBJ2-2; TRBD1 matches 9 bases in the middle. This receptor was identified in a man aged 18 to 30 in good health. Some clones in this sample may be carry-over from other donors' samples. The sequenced sample consisted of memory CD4+ T cells from PBMCs. Read against the paper, the sample's cell subset or site label means: CD45RA-negative fraction. The CDR3 protein sequence reads: CASTRQGVRTGELFF. The DNA sequence is given as TGTGCCAGCACCAGACAGGGGGTGAGGACCGGGGAGCTGTTTTTT.